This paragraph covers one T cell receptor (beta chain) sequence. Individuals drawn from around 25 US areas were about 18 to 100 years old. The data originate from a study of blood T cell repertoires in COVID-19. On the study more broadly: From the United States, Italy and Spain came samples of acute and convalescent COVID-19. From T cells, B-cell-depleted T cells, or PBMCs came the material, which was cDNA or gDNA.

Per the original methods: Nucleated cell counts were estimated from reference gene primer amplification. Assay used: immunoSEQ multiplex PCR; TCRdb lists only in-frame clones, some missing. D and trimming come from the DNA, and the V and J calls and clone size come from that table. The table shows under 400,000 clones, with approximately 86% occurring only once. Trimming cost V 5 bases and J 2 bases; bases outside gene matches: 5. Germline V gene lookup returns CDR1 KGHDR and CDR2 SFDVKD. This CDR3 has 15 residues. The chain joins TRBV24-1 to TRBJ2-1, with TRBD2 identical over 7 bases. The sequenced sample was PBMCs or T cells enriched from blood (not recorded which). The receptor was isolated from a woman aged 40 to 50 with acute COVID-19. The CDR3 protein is CATSVASGPYNEQFF. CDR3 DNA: TGTGCCACCAGTGTAGCTAGCGGACCCTACAATGAGCAGTTCTTC.